This T cell receptor beta chain was obtained from a study of shared clonotypes between healthy human individuals. Study-wide background: Used for every donor were three CD4 naive, three CD4 memory, two CD8 naive and one CD8 memory plate. Findings and limits, study-wide: Researchers found naive subsets generally carried larger estimated richness than memory subsets. Naive CD4 clonotypes were shared across a handful of donors at roughly 5%.

TCRdb keeps only in-frame clones here, not all; method: immunoSEQ multiplex PCR. The sample has some 2,500,000 clones; roughly 90% are singletons. With regard to this clone: Its antigen is not identified.

Trimming pared 2 bases from V and 7 bases from J, leaving 11 bases between. The V gene's germline CDR1 is SGHTA and CDR2 FQGNSA. This CDR3 is built from 13 residues. Healthy HIV-negative adults without recent acute infections or vaccinations served as donors. The sequenced material came from naive CD4+ T cells from PBMCs. The subset here: CD45RA+ positively selected. This clonotype was sampled from a man in his late teens or twenties in good health. Some clones in this sample may be carry-over from other donors' samples. The chain carries TRBV7-2 and TRBJ1-2, with D possibly TRBD1 on 5 matching bases. CDR3 bases: TGTGCCAGCAGCTTATATCAGGGTGCTGGCTACACCTTC. This translates into CASSLYQGAGYTF.